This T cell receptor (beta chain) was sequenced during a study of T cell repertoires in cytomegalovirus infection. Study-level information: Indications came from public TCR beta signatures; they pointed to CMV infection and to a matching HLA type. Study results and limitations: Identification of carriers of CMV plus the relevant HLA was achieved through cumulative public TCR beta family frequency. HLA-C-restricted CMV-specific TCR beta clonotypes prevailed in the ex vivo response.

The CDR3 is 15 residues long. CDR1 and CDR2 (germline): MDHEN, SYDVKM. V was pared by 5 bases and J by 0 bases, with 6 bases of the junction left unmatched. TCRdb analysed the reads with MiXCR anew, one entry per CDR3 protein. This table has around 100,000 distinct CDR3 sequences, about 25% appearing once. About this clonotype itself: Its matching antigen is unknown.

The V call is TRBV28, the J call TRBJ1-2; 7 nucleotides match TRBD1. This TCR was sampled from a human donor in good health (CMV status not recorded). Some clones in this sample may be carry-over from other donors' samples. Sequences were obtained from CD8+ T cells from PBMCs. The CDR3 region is CASSIGTASNYGYTF. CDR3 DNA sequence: TGTGCCAGCAGTATCGGGACAGCCTCTAACTATGGCTACACCTTC.